One sample yielded the 20 T cell receptor beta chains listed below, sequenced in a study of cytomegalovirus exposure and HLA in healthy donors. PCR used 60 Vbeta primers and 13 Jbeta primers. The data were produced by immunoSEQ multiplex PCR, yet TCRdb's version contains in-frame clones alone and is incomplete. The data show about 160,000 clones, with roughly 79% seen just once and roughly 13% held by the top ten. Sample: PBMCs. The receptors were sampled from a woman aged 50 to 65 in good health and CMV-seronegative.

The V gene is TRBV28, the J gene TRBJ2-1; 10 positions match TRBD2. The CDR3 spans 17 residues. J gave up 3 bases and V 4 bases, and 9 bases lay outside the gene matches. Germline lookup yields CDR1 MDHEN and CDR2 SYDVKM. The CDR3 region has the DNA TGTGCCAGCAGTTCGGTCTACCGGACTAGCGGCTACAATGAGCAGTTCTTC. It specifies CASSSVYRTSGYNEQFF.

The rearrangement links TRBV7-3 to TRBJ2-3, with D maybe TRBD1 (5 bases). There are 15 residues in the CDR3. Per germline, CDR1 SGHTA and CDR2 FQGTGA. The ends were cut back, 2 bases at V and 0 bases at J, with 9 bases in the middle. The CDR3 sequence is CASSLVGLSTDTQYF. In DNA, the CDR3 is TGTGCCAGCAGCTTAGTGGGGCTTAGCACAGATACGCAGTATTTT.

This clone was recorded once. This chain joins TRBV30 and TRBJ1-5; 8 nucleotides line up with TRBD1. CDR1 is GTSNPN, CDR2 SVGIG, per germline (reference sequence). The CDR3 spans 14 residues. V was clipped by 5 bases and J by 0 bases; unmatched bases: 3. The DNA of the CDR3 is TGTGCCTGGGGGACAGGTACTAGCAATCAGCCCCAGCATTTT. Protein product: CAWGTGTSNQPQHF.

The rearrangement links TRBV4-3 to TRBJ2-3, with D unresolved. Germline V gene sequence: CDR1 LGHNA, CDR2 YSLEER. The germline V and J ends were trimmed by 0 bases and 2 bases, with 6 bases remaining between them. This CDR3 is 14 amino acids long. The CDR3: CASSQDIHTDTQYF. As DNA, the CDR3 is TGCGCCAGCAGCCAAGATATACACACAGATACGCAGTATTTT.

The J gene is TRBJ2-2, the V gene TRBV25-1; no firm D call. The germline V gene has CDR1 MGHDK and CDR2 SYGVNS. Deletions cut 6 bases from V and 5 bases from J, with 10 bases between. The CDR3 spans 13 residues. In DNA, the CDR3 is TGTGCCAGCAGGACCTTGAGGACCGGGGAGCTGTTTTTT. Translation gives CASRTLRTGELFF.

The sample holds one count of this clone. The V and J genes are TRBV11-2 and TRBJ2-5; D remains unclear. Deletions cut 6 bases from V and 7 bases from J, with 12 bases between. The CDR3 has 12 amino acids. Germline CDR1 reads SGHAT; CDR2 reads FQNNGV. The CDR3 nucleotides read TGTGCCAGCAGTTACACCTCTTGGACCCAGTACTTC. It yields the protein CASSYTSWTQYF.

This clone was picked up one time. The chain links TRBV28 to TRBJ2-7, with 10 bases identical to TRBD1. This CDR3 comprises 17 residues. The V gene end was trimmed by 6 bases and the J gene end by 2 bases; junction bases not matched to a gene: 13. Germline CDR1 reads MDHEN; CDR2 reads SYDVKM. CDR3 residues: CASRRGQGLPLPYEQYF. The CDR3 nucleotides are TGTGCCAGCAGACGGGGACAGGGGCTACCTTTGCCCTACGAGCAGTACTTC.

V usage is TRBV27 and J usage is TRBJ2-3; TRBD2 matches 9 bases. Germline V gene data show CDR1 as MNHEY and CDR2 as SMNVEV (reference sequence). V was pared by 0 bases and J by 1 base, with 2 bases of the junction left unmatched. The CDR3 contains 16 residues. The chain's CDR3 is CASSLSASGGTDTQYF. In DNA, the CDR3 is TGTGCCAGCAGTTTATCTGCTAGCGGGGGCACAGATACGCAGTATTTT.

The V call is TRBV28, the J call TRBJ1-3; D may be TRBD1 (6 bases). The CDR3 length is 17 residues. Germline-derived CDR1 and CDR2 are MDHEN and SYDVKM. V dropped 6 bases and J dropped 3 bases, with 21 bases sitting between them. In nucleotides, the CDR3 is TGTGCCAGCAGCCCACCGGGCAGGGGCTTTGGTGGAAACACCATATATTTT. Encoded protein: CASSPPGRGFGGNTIYF.

The chain combines TRBV29-1 with TRBJ2-7; weak D call: TRBD1 (7 bases). The V gene lost 4 bases and the J gene lost 11 bases, with 18 bases spanning the gap. The CDR3 consists of 12 residues. Germline loops: CDR1 SQVTM, CDR2 ANQGSEA. CDR3 nucleotide sequence: TGCAGCGTTGGAAGCCAGGGGGGTCTAAAGTACTTC. Translating gives CSVGSQGGLKYF.

The rearrangement joins TRBV7-6 to TRBJ1-5; maybe TRBD1 (6 bases). Per germline, CDR1 SGHVS and CDR2 FNYEAQ. Trimming removed 5 bases at V and 5 bases at J, with 10 bases between. CDR3 length equals 13 residues. In nucleotides, the CDR3 is TGTGCCAGCAGCCTCAGGGGTGATCAGCCCCAGCATTTT. Its translation is CASSLRGDQPQHF.

As for this clone: At the DNA level, this CDR3 is encoded by other sequences in the same sample as well. V gene TRBV10-1 combines with J gene TRBJ2-2; D unresolved. Trimming left V 5 bases short and J 5 bases short, with 15 bases between. Germline CDR1 reads WNHNN; CDR2 reads SYGVQD (reference sequence). CDR3 length equals 15 residues. The chain's CDR3 is CASSTVRRPTGELFF. The CDR3 nucleotides are TGCGCCAGCAGTACAGTTCGAAGGCCAACCGGGGAGCTGTTTTTT.

This chain joins TRBV4-1 and TRBJ2-3; D may be TRBD2 (6 bases). The CDR3 is 16 residues long. V shed 0 bases and J shed 0 bases, with 10 bases lying between them. Germline assignment: CDR1 MGHRA and CDR2 YSYEKL. In DNA form, the CDR3 reads TGCGCCAGCAGCCAAGAATCTAGCGCGAGCACAGATACGCAGTATTTT. It encodes CASSQESSASTDTQYF.

V is TRBV18 and J is TRBJ2-1; 9 bases fit TRBD2. V gave up 3 bases and J gave up 3 bases; unmatched junction bases: 15. CDR1 is KGHSH and CDR2 is LQKENI in the germline V gene. The CDR3 extends over 19 amino acids. The CDR3 nucleotides are TGTGCCAGCTCACCGTCCTTTGTTGCGGGAGGGTTGAACTACAATGAGCAGTTCTTC. Translating gives CASSPSFVAGGLNYNEQFF.

The chain joins TRBV2 to TRBJ1-5; 12 nucleotides match TRBD1. Germline values: CDR1 SNHLY, CDR2 FYNNEI. The CDR3 runs to 15 residues. J was trimmed by 7 bases and V by 6 bases; bases with no gene match: 7. The CDR3 reads CASSGTGGARQPQHF. CDR3 coding DNA: TGTGCCAGCAGCGGGACAGGGGGCGCAAGGCAGCCCCAGCATTTT.

This clone was seen only once. The rearrangement uses TRBV11-2 and TRBJ2-1; D may be TRBD2 (5 bases). The CDR3 runs to 13 residues. CDR1 SGHAT and CDR2 FQNNGV come from the germline V gene. The V and J ends lost 4 bases and 7 bases respectively, with 11 bases between them. The CDR3 coding sequence is TGTGCCAGCAGCTCCCGGACTCGTAATGAGCAGTTCTTC. Residues: CASSSRTRNEQFF.

The genes are TRBV27 and TRBJ1-1; D call uncertain. Trimming shortened V by 2 bases and J by 3 bases, and 10 bases separated the two germline ends. This CDR3 contains 14 residues. Per germline, CDR1 MNHEY and CDR2 SMNVEV (reference sequence). The CDR3 DNA is TGTGCCAGCAGTTTAGGTCGGGAGTACACTGAAGCTTTCTTT. It codes for CASSLGREYTEAFF.

The CDR3 sequence: CASSSLQGGGYREQYF. The CDR3 DNA follows: TGTGCCAGCAGCTCACTACAGGGAGGGGGATATCGTGAGCAGTACTTC. This rearrangement joins TRBV5-6 to TRBJ2-7; D perhaps matches TRBD2 (7 bases). The germline V gene encodes CDR1 SGHDT and CDR2 YYEEEE. This CDR3 spans 16 amino acids. Trimming took off 3 bases at V and 7 bases at J, with 23 bases between the two ends.

The J gene is TRBJ1-4, the V gene TRBV29-1, with D tentatively TRBD1 (5 bases). Trimming cost V 7 bases and J 0 bases, with 18 bases left between them. Germline CDR1 and CDR2: SQVTM and ANQGSEA. CDR3 size: 16 residues. The CDR3 sequence: CSARFLRGATNEKLFF. The CDR3 coding sequence is TGCAGCGCCCGGTTTCTGCGGGGGGCAACTAATGAAAAACTGTTTTTT.

The chain links TRBV21-1 to TRBJ2-3; the DNA was not used to check the table's D call, TRBD2. TRBV21-1 is described as a pseudogene. The CDR3 is made up of 12 amino acids. The CDR3 DNA is TGTGCCAGCAGCAAAGAGGAAGCGGACCTGGGATTT. The encoded protein is CASSKEEADLGF.